The rows below give T cell receptor beta chains drawn from one sample of a study of blood T cell repertoires in COVID-19. TCRdb's table, derived via immunoSEQ multiplex PCR, lists solely in-frame clones and lacks some. The sample lists about 21,000 clones, about 83% occurring once. Sequences were obtained from peripheral blood. The receptors here all came from a human donor in a cohort sampled during active COVID-19. CDR3s include the opening cysteine and the closing phenylalanine or tryptophan. Fields, in order: D gene, J gene, clone size, V gene, CDR3 protein, CDR3 DNA. The D gene is left open where the match is weak. For some rows the clone size is stated as once, few or many, or as a class when expanded; others skip it.

TRBD1,TRBJ1-1,once,TRBV11-1,CASSPGQGADPAEAFF,TGTGCCAGCAGCCCGGGACAGGGGGCAGATCCCGCTGAAGCTTTCTTT
TRBD1,TRBJ1-5,few,TRBV7-8,CASSSVGGASNQPQHF,TGTGCCAGCTCCTCTGTAGGGGGCGCGTCTAATCAGCCCCAGCATTTT
.,TRBJ1-2,.,TRBV7-9,CASSLPSDYGYTF,TGTGCCAGCAGCTTACCTTCGGACTATGGCTACACCTTC
TRBD1,TRBJ2-2,.,TRBV7-3,CASSRDRGGTGELFF,TGTGCCAGCAGCCGGGACAGGGGTGGCACCGGGGAGCTGTTTTTT
TRBD1,TRBJ1-5,.,TRBV5-5,CASSPPGTGNYQPQHF,TGTGCCAGCAGCCCCCCCGGGACAGGCAATTATCAGCCCCAGCATTTT
TRBD1,TRBJ1-1,.,TRBV6-5,CASSSRDRPSEAFF,TGTGCCAGCAGTTCTCGGGACAGGCCCTCCGAAGCTTTCTTT
TRBD1,TRBJ2-3,once,TRBV6-1,CASSELGTGYTDTQYF,TGTGCCAGCAGTGAACTCGGGACAGGTTACACAGATACGCAGTATTTT
TRBD1,TRBJ1-1,.,TRBV3-1/TRBV3-2,CASSQYRGLTEAFF,TGTGCCAGCAGCCAATACAGGGGGCTAACTGAAGCTTTCTTT
.,TRBJ1-5,.,TRBV19,CASSVQGSRGPQHF,TGTGCCAGTAGTGTGCAAGGAAGCCGCGGGCCCCAGCATTTT
TRBD2,TRBJ2-1,.,TRBV7-6,CASSSLAGGPDEQFF,TGTGCCAGCAGCTCTCTAGCGGGGGGGCCGGATGAGCAGTTCTTC
.,TRBJ2-7,.,TRBV18,CASSLISPYEQYF,TGTGCCAGCTCATTAATATCCCCCTACGAGCAGTACTTC
TRBD1,TRBJ1-5,.,TRBV28,CASSSFFQGVDGSNQPQHF,TGTGCCAGCAGTTCCTTCTTCCAGGGGGTAGATGGGAGCAATCAGCCCCAGCATTTT
TRBD1,TRBJ1-3,.,TRBV7-3,CASSTDRGNTIYF,TGTGCCAGCAGTACGGACAGGGGAAACACCATATATTTT
TRBD2,TRBJ2-5,.,TRBV9,CASSVGLAGGQETQYF,TGTGCCAGCAGCGTAGGACTAGCGGGGGGTCAAGAGACCCAGTACTTC
.,TRBJ1-1,.,TRBV7-9,CASSPTSFMNTEAFF,TGTGCCAGCAGCCCGACAAGTTTCATGAACACTGAAGCTTTCTTT
.,TRBJ1-2,.,TRBV11-3,CASSLGQGPLNYGYTF,TGTGCCAGCAGCTTAGGGCAGGGTCCACTTAACTATGGCTACACCTTC
TRBD1,TRBJ1-4,.,TRBV6-5,CASSPDRVGGKLFF,TGTGCCAGCAGCCCGGACAGGGTTGGTGGAAAACTGTTTTTT
TRBD1,TRBJ2-1,.,TRBV5-4,CASSYPDRGNEQFF,TGTGCCAGCAGCTATCCCGACAGGGGCAATGAGCAGTTCTTC
.,TRBJ1-4,.,TRBV5-1,CASSLGSGESEKLFF,TGCGCCAGCAGCTTGGGTTCCGGGGAATCTGAAAAACTGTTTTTT
.,TRBJ1-2,once,TRBV24-1,CATSDPYGYTF,TGTGCCACCAGTGATCCTTATGGCTACACCTTC
.,TRBJ2-3,.,TRBV24-1,CATSDRGYTDTQYF,TGTGCCACCAGTGACCGAGGATACACAGATACGCAGTATTTT
TRBD2,TRBJ2-1,.,TRBV4-3,CASSQDPTSLSSYNEQFF,TGCGCCAGCAGCCAAGATCCGACTAGCTTGAGCTCCTACAATGAGCAGTTCTTC
TRBD2,TRBJ2-7,once,TRBV10-3,CAIGGESSLGEQYF,TGTGCCATCGGGGGGGAGTCCAGTTTGGGCGAGCAGTACTTC
.,TRBJ1-2,.,TRBV19,CASSFGIRYGYTF,TGTGCCAGTAGTTTCGGGATTCGTTATGGCTACACCTTC
.,TRBJ2-3,once,TRBV30,CAWEVFLTDTQYF,TGTGCCTGGGAAGTCTTTCTCACAGATACGCAGTATTTT
.,TRBJ2-2,once,TRBV6-6,CASSYAESTGELFF,TGTGCCAGCAGTTACGCGGAAAGCACCGGGGAGCTGTTTTTT
.,TRBJ1-4,.,TRBV6-5,CASSQDILYEKLFF,TGTGCCAGCAGTCAGGATATCCTATATGAAAAACTGTTTTTT
.,TRBJ1-1,.,TRBV5-1,CASSTSANTEAFF,TGCGCCAGCAGCACCAGCGCGAACACTGAAGCTTTCTTT
.,TRBJ1-1,.,TRBV19,CASSTRRGATEAFF,TGTGCCAGTAGTACCAGACGGGGGGCCACTGAAGCTTTCTTT
.,TRBJ1-6,.,TRBV3-1/TRBV3-2,CASSRDWGGARNSPLHF,TGTGCCAGCAGCCGGGATTGGGGGGGGGCCCGAAATTCACCCCTCCACTTT
.,TRBJ1-5,.,TRBV5-8,CASSSYVRGGGQPQHF,TGTGCCAGCAGCTCCTATGTTAGGGGGGGAGGTCAGCCCCAGCATTTT
.,TRBJ1-5,few,TRBV24-1,CATSGQVSNQPQHF,TGTGCCACCTCCGGCCAGGTTAGCAATCAGCCCCAGCATTTT
TRBD2,TRBJ2-1,.,TRBV7-3,CASSLTTTSGSYNEQFF,TGTGCCAGCAGTCTAACAACTACTAGCGGTTCCTACAATGAGCAGTTCTTC
TRBD2,TRBJ2-7,.,TRBV9,CASSPGGTSVYAQYF,TGTGCCAGCAGCCCTGGAGGGACTAGCGTCTACGCGCAGTACTTC
.,TRBJ2-1,once,TRBV5-1,CASSFGDTVEQFF,TGCGCCAGCAGCTTTGGGGACACGGTTGAGCAGTTCTTC
.,TRBJ1-4,once,TRBV7-3,CASSRSGGHLELFF,TGTGCCAGCAGCCGCAGCGGTGGCCACCTTGAACTGTTTTTT
.,TRBJ1-2,few,TRBV9,CASSYNHGGYGYTF,TGTGCCAGCAGTTACAACCACGGGGGCTATGGCTACACCTTC